The T cell receptor (beta chain) under discussion was sequenced for a study of blood T cell repertoires in COVID-19. Study-level background: Material from acute and convalescent COVID-19 was sourced from the United States, Italy and Spain.

Germline V gives CDR1 PRHDT, CDR2 FYEKMQ (reference sequence). The J segment lost 5 bases and the V segment lost 5 bases, leaving 12 bases of the junction unmatched. CDR3 length: 17 amino acids. Participant-given clinical history determined each cohort assignment. Recovered participants had two consecutive negative NP/OP PCR tests, healthcare professional clearance, or symptom resolution. This clone has just a few counts. Original data processing: Amplification from reference gene primers served as the basis for estimated nucleated cell counts. TCRdb's table, derived via immunoSEQ multiplex PCR, lists solely in-frame clones and lacks some. The V and J calls and the clone size are those of that table, but D and trimming were determined from the DNA. The top ten clones hold roughly 7.3% of a sample with roughly 150,000 clones, less than 90% of them seen once.

The gene calls are TRBV13 and TRBJ2-2; TRBD2 matches 9 bases. Input material: PBMCs or T cells enriched from blood (not recorded which). This sequence originates from a woman aged 50 to 60 who had recovered from COVID-19. The CDR3 is CASSHEAGGPRTGELFF. The CDR3, as DNA: TGTGCCAGCAGCCATGAAGCGGGAGGCCCTCGGACCGGGGAGCTGTTTTTT.